This TCR beta chain was identified during a study of early T cells in non-severe SARS-CoV-2 infection. Study overall: Sequencing was performed on bulk RNA from unsorted whole blood, leaving chains unpaired.

Per germline, CDR1 ENHRY and CDR2 SYGVKD. The CDR3 totals 15 residues. V was shortened by 3 bases and J by 0 bases, with 12 bases between the two germline ends. This clonotype was picked up many times. Researchers tagged individual cDNA molecules with unique molecular identifiers. TCRdb fed the 5' RACE reads into MiXCR, producing one record per CDR3 protein. The table records about 22,000 distinct CDR3 sequences, around 3.3% of them present only once. The sample was whole blood. V usage is TRBV10-3 and J usage is TRBJ2-7; the D gene is possibly TRBD2 (6 bases). This clonotype was sampled from an adult who was a healthcare worker with PCR-confirmed SARS-CoV-2 infection or an uninfected control (not recorded which). The CDR3 protein is CAISEPGESSYEQYF. CDR3 bases: TGTGCCATCAGTGAACCGGGAGAGAGCTCCTACGAGCAGTACTTC.